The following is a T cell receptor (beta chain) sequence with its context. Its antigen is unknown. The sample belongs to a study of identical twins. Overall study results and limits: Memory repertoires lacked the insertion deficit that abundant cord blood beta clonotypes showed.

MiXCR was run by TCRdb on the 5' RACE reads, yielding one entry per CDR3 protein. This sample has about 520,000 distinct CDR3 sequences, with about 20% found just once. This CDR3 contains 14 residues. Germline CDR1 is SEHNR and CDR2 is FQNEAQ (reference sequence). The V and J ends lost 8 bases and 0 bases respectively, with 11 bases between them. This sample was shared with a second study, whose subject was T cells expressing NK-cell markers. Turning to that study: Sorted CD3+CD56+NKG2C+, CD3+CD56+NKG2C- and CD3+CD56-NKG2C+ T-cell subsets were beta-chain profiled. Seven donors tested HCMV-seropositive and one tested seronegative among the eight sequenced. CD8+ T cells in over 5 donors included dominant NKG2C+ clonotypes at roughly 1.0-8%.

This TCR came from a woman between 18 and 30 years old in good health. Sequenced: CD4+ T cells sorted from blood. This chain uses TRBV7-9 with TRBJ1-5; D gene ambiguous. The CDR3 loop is CASAEGTSNQPQHF. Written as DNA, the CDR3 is TGTGCCAGCGCCGAGGGAACTAGCAATCAGCCCCAGCATTTT. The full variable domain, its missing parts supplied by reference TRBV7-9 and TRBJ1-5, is DTGVSQNPRHKITKRGQNVTFRCDPISEHNRLYWYRQTLGQGPEFLTYFQNEAQLEKSRLLSDRFSAERPKGSFSTLEIQRTEQGDSAMYLCASAEGTSNQPQHFGDGTRLSIL.